The 32 T cell receptor beta chains presented below share a single source sample, sequenced in a study of T cell changes during pregnancy in multiple sclerosis. Sequenced by immunoSEQ multiplex PCR; TCRdb stores in-frame clones only, minus some. This sample yields approximately 40,000 clones, of which about 87% are seen a single time; roughly 5.6% belongs to the top ten. Sequenced material: peripheral blood, taken in the first trimester of pregnancy. The receptor source for this set is a female donor in good health, enrolled as a control in a pregnancy study.

The V gene is TRBV11-2, the J gene TRBJ2-5; D perhaps matches TRBD1 (7 bases). CDR3 size: 14 residues. The germline CDR1 and CDR2 sequences are SGHAT and FQNNGV. Between the trimmed V and J ends, which lost 5 bases and 6 bases, there was a span of 16 bases. The CDR3 nucleotides read TGTGCCAGCAGCCCGCCCAGGGGGGTGAAGACCCAGTACTTC. Amino acids: CASSPPRGVKTQYF.

V is TRBV7-9 and J is TRBJ1-6, with a weak D call TRBD1 (5 bases). From germline, CDR1 is SEHNR and CDR2 FQNEAQ (reference sequence). The length of the CDR3 is 16 residues. Trimming pared 5 bases from V and 4 bases from J, leaving 15 bases between. The CDR3 DNA reads as TGTGCCAGCAGCCCTCCGTCTAGGGGATATAATTCACCCCTCCACTTT. Translating gives CASSPPSRGYNSPLHF.

The rearrangement joins TRBV4-1 to TRBJ2-7; 10 nucleotides agree with TRBD2. This CDR3 has 14 residues. With 2 bases clipped from V and 7 bases from J, the junction kept 5 bases outside the gene matches. The germline V gene has CDR1 MGHRA and CDR2 YSYEKL. CDR3 residues: CASSQREGLAEQYF. The CDR3 DNA reads as TGCGCCAGCAGCCAACGAGAGGGACTAGCGGAGCAGTACTTC.

The count of this clone is one. This chain links TRBV4-3 with TRBJ2-7; D is uncertain. Germline loops: CDR1 LGHNA, CDR2 YSLEER. With 0 bases removed from V and 3 bases from J, the gap between germline ends came to 6 bases. This CDR3 has 13 residues. CDR3 sequence: CASSQDRSYEQYF. Here the CDR3 DNA reads TGCGCCAGCAGCCAAGATCGGAGCTACGAGCAGTACTTC.

The chain carries TRBV5-6 and TRBJ2-7, with a weak D call TRBD2 (5 bases). The V and J ends lost 6 bases and 2 bases respectively, with 18 bases between them. The CDR3 length is 15 residues. The germline V gene encodes CDR1 SGHDT and CDR2 YYEEEE. The CDR3 DNA reads as TGTGCCAGCACCAATCGGGGTCATAACGCCTACGAGCAGTACTTC. As protein: CASTNRGHNAYEQYF. The variable domain in full, with the rest retrieved from reference TRBV5-6 and TRBJ2-7, is DAGVTQSPTHLIKTRGQQVTLRCSPKSGHDTVSWYQQALGQGPQFIFQYYEEEERQRGNFPDRFSGHQFPNYSSELNVNALLLGDSALYLCASTNRGHNAYEQYFGPGTRLTVT.

The chain links TRBV10-3 to TRBJ2-1; D possibly corresponds to TRBD1 (5 bases). The CDR3 contains 13 residues. The V gene lost 4 bases and the J gene lost 10 bases, with 14 bases spanning the gap. Per germline, CDR1 ENHRY and CDR2 SYGVKD. In nucleotides, the CDR3 is TGTGCCATCAGTGCCGACAGTGTCTCGGAGCAGTTCTTC. It is translated as CAISADSVSEQFF.

V is TRBV27 and J is TRBJ2-1; TRBD2 agrees at 8 bases. Trimming cost V 11 bases and J 9 bases; bases outside gene matches: 15. The CDR3 length is 14 residues. Germline lookup yields CDR1 MNHEY and CDR2 SMNVEV (reference sequence). The CDR3 sequence: CASTSGLGPREQFF. The CDR3 DNA reads as TGTGCCTCGACCTCGGGACTAGGGCCTCGTGAGCAGTTCTTC.

This sequence joins TRBV7-9 and TRBJ2-1; tentatively, D is TRBD1 (5 bases). The V and J ends lost 1 base and 6 bases respectively, with 13 bases between them. The CDR3 is 15 amino acids. Germline CDR1 and CDR2: SEHNR and FQNEAQ (reference sequence). The CDR3: CASSLGAVGLNEQFF. CDR3 DNA sequence: TGTGCCAGCAGCTTAGGTGCGGTGGGGCTCAATGAGCAGTTCTTC.

This clone was observed a handful of times. The genes are TRBV4-1 and TRBJ1-1; TRBD1 might be the D (6 bases). The CDR3 totals 14 residues. Trimming shortened V by 0 bases and J by 7 bases, and 12 bases separated the two germline ends. Germline CDR1 and CDR2: MGHRA and YSYEKL. The chain's CDR3 is CASSQEGQPFEAFF. CDR3 bases: TGCGCCAGCAGCCAAGAAGGACAGCCCTTTGAAGCTTTCTTT.

The J gene is TRBJ1-3, the V gene TRBV27; tentatively, D is TRBD1 (6 bases). There are 13 residues in the CDR3. CDR1 is MNHEY and CDR2 is SMNVEV in the germline V gene (reference sequence). V lost 7 bases and J lost 3, with 10 bases in between. The DNA of the CDR3 is TGTGCCAGCACTACAGGGAGTGGAAACACCATATATTTT. Its protein is CASTTGSGNTIYF.

This clone was counted a single time. The chain has TRBV28 and TRBJ2-7; 9 bases fit TRBD2. The CDR3 runs 14 residues. The V gene end was trimmed by 8 bases and the J gene end by 4 bases; junction bases not matched to a gene: 9. Germline assignment: CDR1 MDHEN and CDR2 SYDVKM. The CDR3 DNA sequence: TGTGCCAGCTCCCCGCTAGCGGGATCTTACGAGCAGTACTTC. The encoded protein is CASSPLAGSYEQYF.

The chain employs TRBV4-1 and TRBJ2-1; D may be TRBD2 (6 bases). V was clipped by 5 bases and J by 10 bases, with 15 bases between them. Germline V gene lookup returns CDR1 MGHRA and CDR2 YSYEKL. This CDR3 has 13 amino acids. The CDR3 DNA sequence: TGCGCCAGCAGCTACGGGGCGGGGTTCGAGCAGTTCTTC. Protein sequence: CASSYGAGFEQFF.

This chain connects TRBV6-1 to TRBJ2-7; 9 nucleotides line up with TRBD1. Losses at the gene ends were 3 bases for V and 3 bases for J; bases not matched to a gene: 6. Germline V gene data show CDR1 as MNHNS and CDR2 as SASEGT. The CDR3 length is 15 residues. The CDR3 is CASSEETGGNYEQYF. The DNA of the CDR3 is TGTGCCAGCAGTGAGGAGACAGGGGGGAACTACGAGCAGTACTTC.

A few counts support this clone. The chain joins TRBV27 to TRBJ2-7, with D tentatively TRBD2 (5 bases). Germline assignment: CDR1 MNHEY and CDR2 SMNVEV (reference sequence). V lost 6 bases to trimming and J lost 3 bases, with 12 bases between them. The CDR3 is 13 residues long. The DNA for the CDR3 is TGTGCCAGCAGGCCCGGGGTGGGCTACGAGCAGTACTTC. Translated: CASRPGVGYEQYF.

This clone was counted a single time. One end of the junction fails to match germline, which may point to a read error. J is TRBJ2-7 and V is TRBV6-1; the match to TRBD2 covers 7 bases. The CDR3 consists of 9 residues. Germline assignment: CDR1 MNHNS and CDR2 SASEGT. CDR3 region: CARTSQTDF. The CDR3 bases are TGTGCCAGGACTAGCCAAACTGACTTC.

V and J are TRBV28 and TRBJ2-3; tentatively, D is TRBD1 (6 bases). The length of the CDR3 is 16 residues. Trimming removed 4 bases at V and 4 bases at J, with 18 bases between. Per the germline V gene, CDR1 is MDHEN and CDR2 is SYDVKM. The DNA for the CDR3 is TGTGCCAGCAGTTCCCCGAGGGGGATTGGCGCAGATACGCAGTATTTT. Translating gives CASSSPRGIGADTQYF.

The chain uses TRBV7-2 and TRBJ2-7, with 8 bases lining up with TRBD1. The germline gives CDR1 SGHTA, CDR2 FQGNSA. The length of the CDR3 is 13 residues. Germline trimming cut 4 bases from V and 6 bases from J; bases unmatched to any gene: 5. CDR3 protein: CASSSDRASEQYF. The CDR3 DNA reads TGTGCCAGCAGCTCGGACAGGGCAAGCGAGCAGTACTTC. Variable domain in full (rest from reference TRBV7-2 and TRBJ2-7): GAGVSQSPSNKVTEKGKDVELRCDPISGHTALYWYRQSLGQGLEFLIYFQGNSAPDKSGLPSDRFSAERTGGSVSTLTIQRTQQEDSAVYLCASSSDRASEQYFGPGTRLTVT.

This chain joins TRBV19 and TRBJ2-3, with 9 bases fitting TRBD2. Losses at the gene ends were 6 bases for V and 2 bases for J; bases not matched to a gene: 9. This CDR3 is built from 16 residues. Germline V gene data show CDR1 as LNHDA and CDR2 as SQIVND (reference sequence). The CDR3, as DNA: TGTGCCAGTAGACTGGGGCTAGCGGGGTCCACAGATACGCAGTATTTT. Encoded protein: CASRLGLAGSTDTQYF.

The chain employs TRBV7-6 and TRBJ1-1, with TRBD1 as a possible D gene (6 bases). The CDR3 consists of 16 residues. V lost 5 bases and J lost 1, with 17 bases in between. Germline V gene lookup returns CDR1 SGHVS and CDR2 FNYEAQ. CDR3: CASSPRPDSPNTEAFF. The CDR3 DNA sequence: TGTGCCAGCAGCCCCCGGCCGGACAGCCCGAACACTGAAGCTTTCTTT. Variable domain in full (rest from reference TRBV7-6 and TRBJ1-1): GAGVSQSPRYKVTKRGQDVALRCDPISGHVSLYWYRQALGQGPEFLTYFNYEAQQDKSGLPNDRFSAERPEGSISTLTIQRTEQRDSAMYRCASSPRPDSPNTEAFFGQGTRLTVV.

The chain carries TRBV7-8 and TRBJ2-1; 7 bases map to TRBD2. After removal of 5 bases from V and 0 bases from J, the junction contained 16 bases not matched to a gene. From germline, CDR1 is SGHVS and CDR2 FQNEAQ. This CDR3 contains 19 residues. The CDR3 DNA reads as TGTGCCAGCAGCCGTTGGCGTCTAGCGGTGAAGAGCTCCTACAATGAGCAGTTCTTC. Its translation is CASSRWRLAVKSSYNEQFF.

The CDR3 sequence is CASSLGGDNEQFF. The CDR3 DNA reads as TGTGCCAGCAGTTTGGGGGGAGACAATGAGCAGTTCTTC. This chain links TRBV28 with TRBJ2-1; the D gene is possibly TRBD2 (6 bases). Trimming removed 3 bases from V and 5 bases from J, with 8 bases in between. From germline, CDR1 is MDHEN and CDR2 SYDVKM. This CDR3 is 13 amino acids long.

The V and J genes are TRBV9 and TRBJ2-7; D not certain. Looked up from germline, CDR1 is SGDLS and CDR2 is YYNGEE. V was clipped by 0 bases and J by 0 bases, with 7 bases between them. The CDR3 consists of 14 residues. This CDR3 reads CASSVGSSSYEQYF. The CDR3 bases are TGTGCCAGCAGCGTAGGTTCGTCCTCCTACGAGCAGTACTTC.

The chain recombines TRBV19 with TRBJ2-7; TRBD2 agrees at 9 bases. CDR3 size: 15 residues. The ends lost 6 bases at V and 0 bases at J; junction bases unmatched: 6. Germline V CDR1 and CDR2: LNHDA, SQIVND (reference sequence). This CDR3 is CASSDRGRVSYEQYF. In DNA, the CDR3 is TGTGCCAGTAGCGACCGCGGGAGGGTCTCCTACGAGCAGTACTTC.

The chain uses TRBV19 and TRBJ2-3; 7 bases line up with TRBD2. The CDR3 runs to 14 residues. V trimming: 3 bases; J trimming: 5 bases; junction bases outside the gene matches: 5. Germline CDR1 and CDR2: LNHDA and SQIVND (reference sequence). The CDR3 region is CASSIGLGIDTQYF. The CDR3 DNA sequence: TGTGCCAGTAGTATCGGACTAGGAATAGATACGCAGTATTTT.

The chain couples TRBV5-1 to TRBJ1-5; TRBD1 is a possible D gene (6 bases). This CDR3 has 15 residues. The V and J ends lost 0 bases and 0 bases respectively, with 7 bases between them. The germline V gene has CDR1 SGHRS and CDR2 YFSETQ. In DNA, the CDR3 is TGCGCCAGCAGCTTGGGGACAGCTAGCAATCAGCCCCAGCATTTT. Protein product: CASSLGTASNQPQHF.

The chain combines TRBV6-1 with TRBJ2-7; TRBD2 agrees at 13 bases. The CDR3 sequence is 18 residues long. V was pared by 0 bases and J by 6 bases, with 11 bases of the junction left unmatched. Germline V lookup: CDR1 MNHNS, CDR2 SASEGT. The CDR3 here is CASSEAPELAGGPGEQYF. CDR3 coding DNA: TGTGCCAGCAGTGAAGCCCCTGAACTAGCGGGAGGGCCAGGCGAGCAGTACTTC.

The chain recombines TRBV2 with TRBJ1-2, with D tentatively TRBD1 (6 bases). Germline-derived CDR1 and CDR2 are SNHLY and FYNNEI. The CDR3 sequence is 14 residues long. V was trimmed by 3 bases and J by 5 bases, leaving 13 bases between them. CDR3 DNA: TGTGCCAGCAGTGACGCGAACGGACAGTATGGCTACACCTTC. The encoded protein is CASSDANGQYGYTF.

The CDR3 spells CASSLRGYREGNSGANVLTF. The CDR3 DNA is TGTGCCAGCAGTCTTAGGGGGTACAGGGAGGGGAATTCTGGGGCCAACGTCCTGACTTTC. The V call is TRBV27, the J call TRBJ2-6, with a tentative D call TRBD2 (7 bases). Germline values: CDR1 MNHEY, CDR2 SMNVEV (reference sequence). Trimming shortened V by 5 bases and J by 1 base, and 24 bases separated the two germline ends. The CDR3 runs to 20 residues.

This clone ranks as medium-sized. This chain connects TRBV2 to TRBJ2-1; D remains ambiguous. V lost 8 bases to trimming and J lost 8 bases, with 16 bases between them. The length of the CDR3 is 13 residues. Germline-derived CDR1 and CDR2 are SNHLY and FYNNEI. This chain's CDR3 is CASVFVQVDEQFF. The CDR3 DNA sequence: TGTGCCAGCGTGTTTGTCCAGGTTGATGAGCAGTTCTTC.

The rearrangement joins TRBV11-1 to TRBJ2-7; 8 positions agree with TRBD2. CDR3 length: 17 residues. CDR1 SGHAT and CDR2 FQDESV come from the germline V gene (reference sequence). The V gene end was trimmed by 2 bases and the J gene end by 2 bases; junction bases not matched to a gene: 11. The CDR3 is CASSLSLAGRGPYEQYF. Here the CDR3 DNA reads TGTGCCAGCAGCTTATCGCTAGCGGGTAGGGGACCCTACGAGCAGTACTTC.

The chain carries TRBV19 and TRBJ1-3; D might be TRBD1 (6 bases). Per the germline V gene, CDR1 is LNHDA and CDR2 is SQIVND (reference sequence). CDR3 length equals 17 residues. Trimming cost V 4 bases and J 0 bases, with 16 bases left between them. The CDR3 sequence: CASSNDQQGVSGNTIYF. The CDR3 nucleotides are TGTGCCAGTAGTAACGACCAACAGGGCGTCTCTGGAAACACCATATATTTT. The full variable domain, completed using reference TRBV19 and TRBJ1-3, is DGGITQSPKYLFRKEGQNVTLSCEQNLNHDAMYWYRQDPGQGLRLIYYSQIVNDFQKGDIAEGYSVSREKKESFPLTVTSAQKNPTAFYLCASSNDQQGVSGNTIYFGEGSWLTVV.

The chain is built from TRBV5-1 and TRBJ1-1, with D maybe TRBD1 (6 bases). Germline CDR1 is SGHRS and CDR2 is YFSETQ. This CDR3 has 15 amino acids. Deletions cut 3 bases from V and 0 bases from J, with 12 bases between. In DNA, the CDR3 is TGCGCCAGCAGCTCTGCCACAGGGCTGAACACTGAAGCTTTCTTT. It codes for CASSSATGLNTEAFF.